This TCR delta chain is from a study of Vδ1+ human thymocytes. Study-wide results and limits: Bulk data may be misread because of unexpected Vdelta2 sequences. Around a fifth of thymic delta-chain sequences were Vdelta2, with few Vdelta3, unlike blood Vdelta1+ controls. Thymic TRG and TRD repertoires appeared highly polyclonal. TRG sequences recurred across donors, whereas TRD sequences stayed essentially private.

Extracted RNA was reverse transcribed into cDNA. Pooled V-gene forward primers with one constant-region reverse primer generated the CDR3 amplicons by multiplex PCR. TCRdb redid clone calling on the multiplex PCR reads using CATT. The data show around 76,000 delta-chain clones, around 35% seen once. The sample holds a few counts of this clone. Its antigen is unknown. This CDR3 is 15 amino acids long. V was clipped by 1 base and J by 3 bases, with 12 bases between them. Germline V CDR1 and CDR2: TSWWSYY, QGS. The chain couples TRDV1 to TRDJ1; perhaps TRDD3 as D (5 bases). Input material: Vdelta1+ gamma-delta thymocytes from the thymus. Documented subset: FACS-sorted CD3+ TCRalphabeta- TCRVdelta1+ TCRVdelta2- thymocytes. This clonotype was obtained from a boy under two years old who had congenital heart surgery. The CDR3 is CALGEQGWAPDKLIF. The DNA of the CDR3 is TGTGCTCTTGGGGAACAAGGCTGGGCCCCCGATAAACTCATCTTT.